This TCR beta chain originates from a study of siplizumab effects on memory and regulatory T cells. Findings and limits, study-wide: Naive T cells appeared more varied than memory cells and looked like key alloresponse contributors. Some alloreactive sequences were traceable to unstimulated CD4+ memory cells, and siplizumab significantly reduced them.

The germline V and J ends were trimmed by 3 bases and 0 bases, with 8 bases remaining between them. Germline CDR1 SGHAT, CDR2 FQNNGV. This CDR3 is 15 amino acids long. In regard to this clone: Its antigen is undetermined.

Assays captured about 10^5 TCR templates per sample. The repertoire was sequenced with immunoSEQ multiplex PCR; TCRdb's copy has only in-frame clones and lacks some. Of some 62,000 clones in the sample, roughly 78% are singletons; the top ten hold approximately 0.38%. The source material was memory CD4+ T cells sorted from blood. This chain connects TRBV11-2 to TRBJ2-2; D possibly corresponds to TRBD2 (6 bases). This receptor was obtained from a human donor in good health. CDR3 nucleotide sequence: TGTGCCAGCAGCTTGGAGGGACCGAACACCGGGGAGCTGTTTTTT. As protein: CASSLEGPNTGELFF.